This T cell receptor beta chain was identified during a study of blood T cell repertoires in COVID-19. Across the whole study: Sample material is recorded as cDNA or gDNA derived from T cells, B-cell-depleted T cells, or PBMCs.

Clones were read by immunoSEQ multiplex PCR, and TCRdb kept only the in-frame ones, dropping some. The data contain about 100,000 clones, just under 80% of them singletons. Germline lookup yields CDR1 GTSNPN and CDR2 SVGIG (reference sequence). This CDR3 comprises 14 residues. Trimming removed 4 bases at V and 0 bases at J, with 10 bases between. The chain uses TRBV30 and TRBJ2-1; no clear D. The sequenced sample was peripheral blood. The TCR originated in a woman between 70 and 85 years old with acute or convalescent COVID-19. The CDR3 sequence: CAWTSLSSYNEQFF. In DNA, the CDR3 is TGTGCCTGGACAAGTCTCAGCTCCTACAATGAGCAGTTCTTC.